The TCR beta chain under discussion was sequenced for a study of shared clonotypes between healthy human individuals. Study findings and constraints: The naive CD4 repertoires of several donors were compared, and roughly 5.1% of clonotypes were shared.

Libraries were prepared by immunoSEQ multiplex PCR; TCRdb keeps only in-frame clonotypes and omits some of them. The table shows 1.4 million or so clones, with around 98.5% occurring only once. Of note for this clone: Antigen specificity is unknown.

V was shortened by 6 bases and J by 3 bases, with 12 bases between the two germline ends. This CDR3 has 13 amino acids. Germline values: CDR1 KGHSH, CDR2 LQKENI. The chain employs TRBV18 and TRBJ2-7; TRBD1 might be the D (6 bases). Material: naive CD4+ T cells sorted from blood. Sample subset: CD45RA+ positively selected. The clonotype was recovered from a man aged 30-40 years in good health. DNA for the CDR3: TGTGCCAGCTCGGCCAGACAGGACTACGAGCAGTACTTC. It encodes CASSARQDYEQYF.